The clone carrying this T cell receptor beta chain was counted between two and nine times. Its antigen is undetermined. The data stem from a study of blood T cells in healthy people across ages. Study findings and constraints: A greater number of naive CD4+ cells and higher diversity distinguished long-lived donors from aged donors. Per million T cells, TCR beta diversity dropped roughly linearly as age increased.

The use of a sample-barcoded 5' primer and a J-beta primer mix characterized a second PCR of 7 to 11 cycles. There were at least 3 million CDR3-containing paired-end reads obtained from each sample. One entry per CDR3 protein, called by TCRdb with MiXCR from the 5' RACE reads. The top ten clones hold 18% of a sample with approximately 1,100,000 distinct CDR3 sequences, 40% to 50% of them seen once. The V gene end was trimmed by 1 base and the J gene end by 6 bases; junction bases not matched to a gene: 5. Germline assignment: CDR1 MNHNS and CDR2 SASEGT. This CDR3 contains 15 residues. The sequence was collected from a woman aged 55-70 years in good health. The sample comprised blood. The V and J genes are TRBV6-1 and TRBJ2-7; 11 bases are a match to TRBD2. CDR3 region: CASSEELAGAGEQYF. Here the CDR3 DNA reads TGTGCCAGCAGTGAAGAACTAGCGGGAGCAGGCGAGCAGTACTTC.